Following are 21 T cell receptor beta chains from one sample sequenced in a study of T cell responses to AZD1222 COVID-19 vaccine. Assay used: immunoSEQ multiplex PCR; TCRdb lists only in-frame clones, some missing. The top ten hold roughly a sixth of the sample, which has tens of thousands of clones, around 87% seen once. This material consisted of peripheral blood, taken 28 days after the second AZD1222 dose. These receptor sequences come from an adult who received the AZD1222 COVID-19 vaccine.

J is TRBJ1-3 and V is TRBV9; perhaps TRBD1 as D (5 bases). Germline CDR1 and CDR2: SGDLS and YYNGEE. V lost 0 bases and J 2 bases, leaving 9 bases between the germline ends. CDR3 length: 15 residues. CDR3 in amino acids: CASSVGWDAGNTIYF. The CDR3, as DNA: TGTGCCAGCAGCGTAGGCTGGGACGCTGGAAACACCATATATTTT.

The chain employs TRBV24-1 and TRBJ2-7; no clear D gene. Germline-derived CDR1 and CDR2 are KGHDR and SFDVKD. The CDR3 runs 13 residues. Trimming pared 12 bases from V and 0 bases from J, leaving 14 bases between. The CDR3 DNA is TGTGCCGCGAATCAGATGCACTCCTACGAGCAGTACTTC. Its translation is CAANQMHSYEQYF.

The V call is TRBV4-2, the J call TRBJ2-3, with 10 bases identical to TRBD1. Per the germline V gene, CDR1 is LGHNA and CDR2 is YNFKEQ. The V and J ends lost 3 bases and 1 base, in that order; junction bases with no gene match: 7. The CDR3 loop spans 17 amino acids. CDR3 region: CASSHVGQGVGTDTQYF. In DNA form, the CDR3 reads TGTGCCAGCAGCCACGTAGGACAGGGGGTTGGCACAGATACGCAGTATTTT.

The chain recombines TRBV6-5 with TRBJ1-2; D call uncertain. The CDR3 covers 11 residues. Trimming took off 9 bases at V and 3 bases at J, with 8 bases between the two ends. The germline CDR1 and CDR2 sequences are MNHEY and SVGAGI. The CDR3 DNA is TGTGCCAGTGGACGGGACTATGGCTACACCTTC. The encoded protein is CASGRDYGYTF.

The genes are TRBV27 and TRBJ1-6; no reliable D call. Germline assignment: CDR1 MNHEY and CDR2 SMNVEV (reference sequence). The CDR3 sequence is 16 residues long. V lost 2 bases and J lost 0, with 8 bases in between. The CDR3 loop is CASSLSWGSYNSPLHF. The CDR3 coding sequence is TGTGCCAGCAGTTTAAGCTGGGGCTCCTATAATTCACCCCTCCACTTT.

The chain is built from TRBV7-8 and TRBJ2-5; D gene ambiguous. Trimming cost V 2 bases and J 2 bases, with 6 bases left between them. This CDR3 region has 13 residues. Germline-derived CDR1 and CDR2 are SGHVS and FQNEAQ. The CDR3 sequence is CASSLPQQETQYF. CDR3 bases: TGTGCCAGCAGCTTACCACAGCAAGAGACCCAGTACTTC.

This chain uses TRBV19 with TRBJ2-7; tentatively, D is TRBD1 (6 bases). The CDR3 runs to 11 residues. The germline gives CDR1 LNHDA, CDR2 SQIVND (reference sequence). The V end was cut by 7 bases, the J end by 5 bases, with 9 bases between. CDR3 loop: CASTYRDEQYF. The DNA for the CDR3 is TGTGCCAGTACCTACAGGGACGAGCAGTACTTC.

The rearrangement uses TRBV24-1 and TRBJ2-2; weak D call: TRBD2 (6 bases). CDR3 length: 14 residues. Germline values: CDR1 KGHDR, CDR2 SFDVKD. V lost 3 bases and J 13 bases, leaving 17 bases between the germline ends. The CDR3 protein is CATSDPRRDSRLFF. CDR3 nucleotide sequence: TGTGCCACCAGTGATCCTAGGCGGGATTCAAGGCTGTTTTTT.

The CDR3 sequence is CASSQVIGEQFF. The CDR3 coding sequence is TGTGCCAGCAGCCAAGTGATAGGTGAGCAGTTCTTC. The chain couples TRBV3-1 (or the pseudogene TRBV3-2) to TRBJ2-1; D not certain. The CDR3 totals 12 residues. The germline V gene encodes CDR1 LGHDT and CDR2 YNNKEL (reference sequence). Between the trimmed V and J ends, which lost 1 base and 9 bases, there was a span of 7 bases.

CDR3 coding DNA: TGTGCCAGCAGCTTAATTGGGACAGGGTCCACTGAAGCTTTCTTT. This sequence encodes CASSLIGTGSTEAFF. The chain recombines TRBV7-9 with TRBJ1-1, with 9 positions matching TRBD1. V dropped 2 bases and J dropped 4; count of bases not matched to a gene: 5. The length of the CDR3 is 15 residues. Germline CDR1 SEHNR, CDR2 FQNEAQ (reference sequence).

The genes are TRBV6-6 and TRBJ1-6; maybe TRBD1 (5 bases). Germline values: CDR1 MNHNY, CDR2 SVGAGI (reference sequence). V shed 6 bases and J shed 5 bases, with 14 bases lying between them. The CDR3 runs to 15 residues. CDR3 sequence reads: CASRGGGSNNSPLHF. The CDR3 region has the DNA TGTGCCAGCAGAGGTGGGGGAAGCAATAATTCACCCCTCCACTTT.

The CDR3 bases are TGTGCCAGCAGTGCCCGGGGGGGAAAGAACACCGGGGAGCTGTTTTTT. This encodes CASSARGGKNTGELFF. The rearrangement links TRBV27 to TRBJ2-2; 8 bases match TRBD2. The CDR3 is made up of 16 amino acids. Germline V gene lookup returns CDR1 MNHEY and CDR2 SMNVEV (reference sequence). The ends lost 5 bases at V and 1 base at J; junction bases unmatched: 6.

With respect to this clone: The junction departs from germline at one end; a sequencing error may be responsible. The rearrangement uses TRBV7-9 and TRBJ2-3, with 10 bases lining up with TRBD2. This CDR3 contains 14 residues. Germline CDR1 reads SEHNR; CDR2 reads FQNEAQ (reference sequence). The CDR3 loop is CASSLAGATDTQYF. The CDR3, as DNA: TGTGCCAGCAGCCTAGCGGGGGCCACAGATACGCAGTATTTT.

This rearrangement joins TRBV11-2 to TRBJ2-5; D might be TRBD1 (5 bases). CDR1 is SGHAT and CDR2 is FQNNGV in the germline V gene. The CDR3 extends over 17 amino acids. With 1 base removed from V and 2 bases from J, the gap between germline ends came to 17 bases. This CDR3 is CASSLGRTFIGQETQYF. CDR3 DNA sequence: TGTGCCAGCAGCTTAGGCAGGACATTTATTGGACAAGAGACCCAGTACTTC. The full variable domain, in which reference TRBV11-2 and TRBJ2-5 provide the parts outside the CDR3, is EAGVAQSPRYKIIEKRQSVAFWCNPISGHATLYWYQQILGQGPKLLIQFQNNGVVDDSQLPKDRFSAERLKGVDSTLKIQPAKLEDSAVYLCASSLGRTFIGQETQYFGPGTRLLVL.

The rearrangement uses TRBV19 and TRBJ2-4; TRBD2 agrees at 10 bases. Trimming took 3 bases from V and 6 from J; bases not matched to a gene: 8. Looked up from germline, CDR1 is LNHDA and CDR2 is SQIVND (reference sequence). The CDR3 is made up of 16 amino acids. Here the CDR3 DNA reads TGTGCCAGTAGTATCCAGCGGGGGGGTTTTGGAAACATTCAGTACTTC. Encoded protein: CASSIQRGGFGNIQYF.

V and J are TRBV7-8 and TRBJ1-6; D call uncertain. V was clipped by 4 bases and J by 8 bases, with 15 bases between them. The CDR3 loop spans 15 amino acids. Germline loops: CDR1 SGHVS, CDR2 FQNEAQ. CDR3 sequence reads: CASSYSVIEYSPLHF. In DNA, the CDR3 is TGTGCCAGCAGCTACTCAGTTATCGAGTATTCACCCCTCCACTTT.

This chain links TRBV5-8 with TRBJ2-1, with D possibly being TRBD2 (5 bases). The germline gives CDR1 SGHTS, CDR2 YDEGEE. Trimming shortened V by 4 bases and J by 4 bases, and 12 bases separated the two germline ends. This CDR3 comprises 14 residues. The CDR3 DNA follows: TGTGCCAGCAGCAGCCTCGAGGGATACAATGAGCAGTTCTTC. This encodes CASSSLEGYNEQFF.

The J gene is TRBJ1-1, the V gene TRBV10-2; D perhaps matches TRBD1 (5 bases). Deletions cut 5 bases from V and 3 bases from J, with 10 bases between. Germline V gene lookup returns CDR1 WSHSY and CDR2 SAAADI. The CDR3 length is 13 residues. Written as DNA, the CDR3 is TGCGCCAGCAGTCTGGGGACGGACACTGAAGCTTTCTTT. Translating gives CASSLGTDTEAFF.

CDR3 nucleotide sequence: TGCAGTTACCGTAGGGGCACTGAAGCTTTCTTT. It encodes CSYRRGTEAFF. This rearrangement joins TRBV20-1 to TRBJ1-1, with D maybe TRBD1 (5 bases). Per germline, CDR1 DFQATT and CDR2 SNEGSKA (reference sequence). The CDR3 spans 11 residues. With 8 bases removed from V and 4 bases from J, the gap between germline ends came to 11 bases.

J is TRBJ2-1 and V is TRBV9; TRBD2 might be the D (5 bases). Trimming left V 0 bases short and J 7 bases short, with 17 bases between. The CDR3 length is 16 residues. CDR1 is SGDLS and CDR2 is YYNGEE in the germline V gene. The CDR3 here is CASSVGAGDWQNEQFF. The CDR3 DNA sequence: TGTGCCAGCAGCGTAGGGGCCGGGGATTGGCAAAATGAGCAGTTCTTC. Full variable domain (outside the CDR3, taken from reference TRBV9 and TRBJ2-1): DSGVTQTPKHLITATGQRVTLRCSPRSGDLSVYWYQQSLDQGLQFLIQYYNGEERAKGNILERFSAQQFPDLHSELNLSSLELGDSALYFCASSVGAGDWQNEQFFGPGTRLTVL.

The chain has TRBV6-5 and TRBJ1-2; TRBD1 matches at 11 bases. The CDR3 contains 16 residues. Germline V gene sequence: CDR1 MNHEY, CDR2 SVGAGI. V was clipped by 0 bases and J by 4 bases; unmatched bases: 4. The CDR3 region is CASSYSRTGGSYGYTF. DNA of the CDR3: TGTGCCAGCAGTTACTCTAGGACAGGGGGCAGCTATGGCTACACCTTC.